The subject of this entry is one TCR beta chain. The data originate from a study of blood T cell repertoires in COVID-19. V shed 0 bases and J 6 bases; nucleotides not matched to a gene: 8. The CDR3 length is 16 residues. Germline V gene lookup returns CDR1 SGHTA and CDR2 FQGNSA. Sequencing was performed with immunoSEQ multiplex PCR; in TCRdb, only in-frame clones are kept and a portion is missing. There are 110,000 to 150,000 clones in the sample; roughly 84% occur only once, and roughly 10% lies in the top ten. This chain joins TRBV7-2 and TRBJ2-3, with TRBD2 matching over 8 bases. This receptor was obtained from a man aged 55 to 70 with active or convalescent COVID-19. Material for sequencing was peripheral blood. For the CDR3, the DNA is TGTGCCAGCAGCTTAGCCTCGGGAGGGCCCAGGGATACGCAGTATTTT. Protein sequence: CASSLASGGPRDTQYF.